Detailed here is one T cell receptor beta chain. What it binds is not known. The CDR3 carries no conserved terminal phenylalanine or tryptophan, so it likely arises from a read error. The limits of the CDR3 on the DNA are not certain, so only TCRdb's listed CDR3 is given. The CDR3 has 10 amino acids, counting both end residues. Germline V gives CDR1 DFQATT, CDR2 SNEGSKA (reference sequence). The data originate from a study of CD8+CD57+ T cells in acquired aplastic anemia. Notes on the study in general: Patient and control CD8+ Simpson's diversity was not significantly different. Patients and controls shared twenty-nine CD8+ CDR3 sequences, highly expressed in patients.

Template material for TCR beta VDJ and CDR3 profiling consisted of genomic DNA. In TCRdb, the reads were re-called with MiXCR into one record per CDR3 protein. The table shows 350,000 to 450,000 distinct CDR3 sequences, with 60% to 80% occurring only once. This TCR was sampled from a human donor in good health, serving as a control. This chain uses TRBV20-1 with TRBJ2-5; TRBD1 was called by the table and not checked on the DNA. The specimen sequenced was sorted CD4+, CD8+, or CD8+CD57+ T cells (not recorded which) from PBMCs. The CDR3 sequence: CSARLLGESL.